The rows below give T cell receptor beta chains drawn from one sample of a study of regulatory T cells in long-lasting Graves disease. Each CDR3 protein is one row after TCRdb ran MiXCR on the multiplex PCR reads. The sample comprises a few hundred thousand distinct CDR3 sequences, about 16% of which are singletons, and roughly 23% rests with the top ten. Specimen: peripheral blood mononuclear cells (PBMCs), collected at new diagnosis, from a patient treated with antithyroid drugs. The source is a female donor with Graves disease. CDR3s include the opening cysteine and the closing phenylalanine or tryptophan. D genes are given only for firm matches. The size entry is marked missing in some rows and otherwise reads once, few, many or a size class.

j_call d_call clone_size cdr3_length v_call cdr3_nt cdr3_aa
TRBJ1-1 - many 15 TRBV30 TGTGCCTGGAGTCACCCCCGGACGGTGAACACTGAAGCTTTCTTT CAWSHPRTVNTEAFF
TRBJ2-5 TRBD1 many 15 TRBV18 TGTGCCAGCTCACCACGAAGGGACAGGGTAGAGACCCAGTACTTC CASSPRRDRVETQYF
TRBJ1-1 - many 12 TRBV12-3/TRBV12-4 TGTGCCAGCACCCCGTCGTTCGGTGAAGCTTTCTTT CASTPSFGEAFF
TRBJ2-7 TRBD2 - 15 TRBV7-9 TGTGCCAGCAGCTTAGACGGCAGCGGGGTTTACGAGCAGTACTTC CASSLDGSGVYEQYF
TRBJ1-2 - many 12 TRBV28 TGTGCCAGCAGGAACACCGGCTATGGCTACACCTTC CASRNTGYGYTF
TRBJ2-2 - many 13 TRBV20-1 TGCAGTGCTAGTGGGGACGGCACCGGGGAGCTGTTTTTT CSASGDGTGELFF
TRBJ2-1 TRBD1 many 15 TRBV3-1 TGTGCCAGCAGCAAGACCGGGACAGGGGAAGTTGAGCAGTTCTTC CASSKTGTGEVEQFF
TRBJ2-3 TRBD2 many 15 TRBV6-4 TGTGCCAGCAGTGACGCTAGCGGTAGCACAGATACGCAGTATTTT CASSDASGSTDTQYF
TRBJ2-1 - - 13 TRBV19 TGTGCCAGTAGTATAGTAGTGAACAATGAGCAGTTCTTC CASSIVVNNEQFF
TRBJ1-1 TRBD1 many 15 TRBV28 TGTGCCAGCAGTTTAGGGGACAGTCTCAACACTGAAGCTTTCTTT CASSLGDSLNTEAFF
TRBJ2-2 - many 14 TRBV12-3/TRBV12-4 TGTGCCAGCAGTTTAGAGGACTACACCGGGGAGCTGTTTTTT CASSLEDYTGELFF
TRBJ1-2 - once 14 TRBV2 TGTGCCAGCAGCCCGACAAACGGACGGGCTGGCTACACCTTC CASSPTNGRAGYTF
TRBJ1-1 - many 11 TRBV6-1 TGTGCCATTTCAGTGAACACTGAAGCTTTCTTT CAISVNTEAFF
TRBJ2-1 TRBD1 many 19 TRBV7-3 TGTGCCAGCAGCTTATATGGGGTGGCCGGGACAGGGCTTTACAATGAGCAGTTCTTC CASSLYGVAGTGLYNEQFF
TRBJ1-6 - many 15 TRBV2 TGTGCCAGCAGTGAGATGGGCAGAGATAATTCACCCCTCCACTTT CASSEMGRDNSPLHF
TRBJ2-3 - many 14 TRBV7-8 TGTGCCAGCAGCTTAGCGGGAGAAAGAGATACGCAGTATTTT CASSLAGERDTQYF
TRBJ2-1 - many 17 TRBV15 TGTGCCACCAGCACCTCCCGGGTCGGTCAGGGCAACAATGAGCAGTTCTTC CATSTSRVGQGNNEQFF
TRBJ1-1 - many 15 TRBV7-9 TGTGCCAGCAGCTTAGAAGGGGGGCTGAACACTGAAGCTTTCTTT CASSLEGGLNTEAFF
TRBJ1-1 - many 13 TRBV3-1 TGTGCCAGCAGCCAAGCCAGCAACACTGAAGCTTTCTTT CASSQASNTEAFF